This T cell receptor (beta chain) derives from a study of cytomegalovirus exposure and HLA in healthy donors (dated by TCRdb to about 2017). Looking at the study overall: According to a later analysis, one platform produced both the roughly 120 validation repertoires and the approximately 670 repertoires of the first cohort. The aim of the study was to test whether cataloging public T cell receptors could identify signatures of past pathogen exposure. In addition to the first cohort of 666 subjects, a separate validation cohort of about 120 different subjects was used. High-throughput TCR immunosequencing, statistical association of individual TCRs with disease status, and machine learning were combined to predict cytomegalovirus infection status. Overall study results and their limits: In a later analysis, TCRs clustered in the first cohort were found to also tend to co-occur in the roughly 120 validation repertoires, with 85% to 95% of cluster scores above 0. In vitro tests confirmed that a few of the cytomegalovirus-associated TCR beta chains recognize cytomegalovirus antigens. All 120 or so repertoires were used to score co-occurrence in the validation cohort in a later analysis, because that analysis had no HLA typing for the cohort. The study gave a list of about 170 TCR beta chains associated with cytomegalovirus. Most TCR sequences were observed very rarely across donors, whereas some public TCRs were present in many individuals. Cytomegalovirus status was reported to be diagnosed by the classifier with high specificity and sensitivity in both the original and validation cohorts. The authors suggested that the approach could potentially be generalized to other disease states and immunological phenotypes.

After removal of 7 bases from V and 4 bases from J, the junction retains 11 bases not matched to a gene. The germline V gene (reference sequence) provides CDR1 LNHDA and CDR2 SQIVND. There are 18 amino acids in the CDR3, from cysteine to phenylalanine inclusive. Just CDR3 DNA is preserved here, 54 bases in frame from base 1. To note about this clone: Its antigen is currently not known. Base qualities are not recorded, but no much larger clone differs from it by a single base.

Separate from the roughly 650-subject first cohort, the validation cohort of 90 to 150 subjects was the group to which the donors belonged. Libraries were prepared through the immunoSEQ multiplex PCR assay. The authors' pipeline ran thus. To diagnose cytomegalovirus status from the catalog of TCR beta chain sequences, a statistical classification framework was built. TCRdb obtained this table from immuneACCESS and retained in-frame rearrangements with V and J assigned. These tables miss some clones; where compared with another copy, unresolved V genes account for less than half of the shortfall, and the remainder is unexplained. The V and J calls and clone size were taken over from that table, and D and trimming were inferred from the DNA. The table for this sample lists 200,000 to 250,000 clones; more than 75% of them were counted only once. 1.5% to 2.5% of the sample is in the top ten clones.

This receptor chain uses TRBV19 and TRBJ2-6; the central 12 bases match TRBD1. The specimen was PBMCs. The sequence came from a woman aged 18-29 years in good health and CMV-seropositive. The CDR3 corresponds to CASNHLGQGASGANVLTF. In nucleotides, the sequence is TGTGCCAGTAACCACTTGGGACAGGGGGCGTCAGGGGCCAACGTCCTGACTTTC.